The T cell receptor (beta chain) under discussion was sequenced for a study of blood T cell repertoires in COVID-19. Across the whole study: The samples span acute and convalescent COVID-19 from the United States, Italy and Spain. PBMCs, B-cell-depleted T cells, or T cells were the source of the cDNA or gDNA that made up the material.

The CDR3 has 15 amino acids. Germline values: CDR1 GTSNPN, CDR2 SVGIG (reference sequence). Trimming removed 2 bases from V and 7 bases from J; junction bases left unmatched: 6. Per the authors' pipeline: The assay estimated nucleated cells by amplifying reference gene primers. The method was immunoSEQ multiplex PCR; TCRdb's version includes in-frame clones alone and lacks a portion of them. D and trimming come from the DNA, and the V and J calls and clone size come from that table. The sample lists about 110,000 clones, roughly 84% occurring once. The sequenced material came from peripheral blood. This TCR was recovered from a woman in her 70s with acute or convalescent COVID-19. The chain recombines TRBV30 with TRBJ2-2; TRBD2 matches 11 bases. CDR3 coding DNA: TGTGCCTGGAGTTGGGGACTAGCGGCTGGCGGGGAGCTGTTTTTT. Encoded protein: CAWSWGLAAGGELFF. Together with reference TRBV30 and TRBJ2-2, the CDR3 gives the full variable domain: SQTIHQWPATLVQPVGSPLSLECTVEGTSNPNLYWYRQAAGRGLQLLFYSVGIGQISSEVPQNLSASRPQDRQFILSSKKLLLSDSGFYLCAWSWGLAAGGELFFGEGSRLTVL.